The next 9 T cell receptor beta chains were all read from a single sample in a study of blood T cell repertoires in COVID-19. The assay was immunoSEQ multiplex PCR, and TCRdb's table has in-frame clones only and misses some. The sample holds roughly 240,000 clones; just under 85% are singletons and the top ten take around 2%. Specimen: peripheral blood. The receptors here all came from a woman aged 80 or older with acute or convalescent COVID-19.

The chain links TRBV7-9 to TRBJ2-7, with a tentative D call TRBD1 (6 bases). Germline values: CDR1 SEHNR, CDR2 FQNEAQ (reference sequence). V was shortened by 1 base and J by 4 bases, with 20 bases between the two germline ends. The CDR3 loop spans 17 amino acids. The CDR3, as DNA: TGTGCCAGCAGCTTAGGTGGGGACACACTCAAGAGGTACGAGCAGTACTTC. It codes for CASSLGGDTLKRYEQYF.

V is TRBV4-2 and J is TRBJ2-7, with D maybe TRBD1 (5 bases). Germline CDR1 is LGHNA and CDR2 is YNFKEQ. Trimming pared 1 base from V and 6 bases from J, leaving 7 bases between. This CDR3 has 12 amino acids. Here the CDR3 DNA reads TGTGCCAGCAGCCAAGCAGGGTTCGAGCAGTACTTC. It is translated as CASSQAGFEQYF.

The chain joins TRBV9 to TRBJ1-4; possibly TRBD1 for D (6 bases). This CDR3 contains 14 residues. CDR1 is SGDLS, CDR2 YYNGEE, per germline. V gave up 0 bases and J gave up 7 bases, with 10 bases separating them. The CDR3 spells CASSVAQGGEKLFF. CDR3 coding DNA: TGTGCCAGCAGCGTAGCACAGGGCGGTGAAAAACTGTTTTTT.

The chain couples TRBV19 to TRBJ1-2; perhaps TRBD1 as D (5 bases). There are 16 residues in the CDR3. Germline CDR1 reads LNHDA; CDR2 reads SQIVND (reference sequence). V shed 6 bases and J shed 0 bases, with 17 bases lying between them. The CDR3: CASRREGLSPNYGYTF. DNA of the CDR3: TGTGCCAGTAGAAGGGAGGGGCTGAGCCCTAACTATGGCTACACCTTC.

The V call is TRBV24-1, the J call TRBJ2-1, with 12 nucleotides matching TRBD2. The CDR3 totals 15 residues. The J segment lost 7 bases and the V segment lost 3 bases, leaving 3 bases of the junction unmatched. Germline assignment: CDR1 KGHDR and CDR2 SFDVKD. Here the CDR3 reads CATSDLAGGWNEQFF. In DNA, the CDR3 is TGTGCCACCAGTGATCTAGCGGGAGGGTGGAATGAGCAGTTCTTC.

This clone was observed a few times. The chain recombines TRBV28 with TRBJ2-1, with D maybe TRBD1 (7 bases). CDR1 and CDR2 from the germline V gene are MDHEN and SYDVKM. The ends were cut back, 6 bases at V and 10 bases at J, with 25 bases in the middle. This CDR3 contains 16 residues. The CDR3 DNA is TGTGCCAGCAGCCGGCCGGGGGCAGGGGGGTTCGGAGAGCAGTTCTTC. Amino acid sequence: CASSRPGAGGFGEQFF.

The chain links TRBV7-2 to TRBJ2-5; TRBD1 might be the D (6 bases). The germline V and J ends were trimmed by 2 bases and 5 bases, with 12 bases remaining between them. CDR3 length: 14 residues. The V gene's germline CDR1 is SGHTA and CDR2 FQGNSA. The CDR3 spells CASSLNRVGETQYF. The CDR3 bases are TGTGCCAGCAGCTTAAACAGGGTGGGGGAGACCCAGTACTTC.

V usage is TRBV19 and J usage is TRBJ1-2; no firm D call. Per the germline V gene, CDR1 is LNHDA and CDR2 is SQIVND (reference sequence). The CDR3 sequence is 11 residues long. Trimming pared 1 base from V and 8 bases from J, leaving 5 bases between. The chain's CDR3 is CASSIGYGYTF. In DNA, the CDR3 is TGTGCCAGTAGTATAGGCTACGGCTACACCTTC.

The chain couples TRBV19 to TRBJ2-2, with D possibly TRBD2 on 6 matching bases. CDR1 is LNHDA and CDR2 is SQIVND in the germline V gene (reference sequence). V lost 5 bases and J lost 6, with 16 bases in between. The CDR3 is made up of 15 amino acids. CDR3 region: CASSEGLNVAGELFF. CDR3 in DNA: TGTGCCAGTAGTGAGGGACTGAATGTGGCCGGGGAGCTGTTTTTT.